This entry features one TCR beta chain sequence. These data originate in a study of neoadjuvant anti-PD-1 for oral cavity cancer. Time point: after neoadjuvant nivolumab, at surgical resection. Clones were sequenced by immunoSEQ multiplex PCR, and TCRdb holds only the in-frame ones, with some missing. This repertoire shows about 12,000 clones, 70% to 75% found once; its top ten account for approximately 2.7%. Sequenced material: PBMCs, taken after nivolumab (anti-PD-1) treatment. This receptor was identified in a person between 40 and 85 years old with oral cavity squamous cell carcinoma.

The CDR3 DNA follows: TGTGCCTTAGGCCGGGGCTTTGACGAGCAGTACTTC. It encodes CALGRGFDEQYF. The chain recombines TRBV30 with TRBJ2-7; D could derive from TRBD1 or TRBD2 (5 bases each). The length of the CDR3 is 12 residues. V lost 7 bases, J lost 5 bases, and 15 bases lay in between. Germline loops: CDR1 GTSNPN, CDR2 SVGIG (reference sequence).